This paragraph reports one T cell receptor (beta chain). The specificity of this receptor is unknown. Qualities for individual bases were not recorded, and no much larger clone is one base off. This sample is part of a study of blood T cell repertoires in COVID-19 (dated by TCRdb to about 2020). Study-level background: Samples from collaborators originated in the United States, Italy and Spain and spanned both the acute and convalescent phases of COVID-19. Nearly every sample came with metadata listing a de-identified subject ID, COVID-19 status, age in years and sex. Where available, HLA class I and class II types were taken from metadata supplied by the sample provider and were not determined by assay-based typing. The dataset comprised deeply sampled blood TCRbeta repertoires from subjects exposed to, actively infected with, or recovered from COVID-19. The material from the prospective study consisted of cDNA or gDNA derived from T cells, B-cell-depleted T cells, or PBMCs. The samples were drawn from two sources: the first 160 participants of the ongoing ImmuneRACE study, and over 950 subjects contributed by 6 global collaborators. A freely available public database, intended as a resource for researchers studying the immune response to SARS-CoV-2, is where the repertoires were released.

As encoded in the germline V gene (reference sequence), CDR1 is LNHNV while CDR2 is YYDKDF. Including the terminal cysteine and phenylalanine, the CDR3 comprises 18 residues. Only the CDR3 DNA stays, 54 bases, in frame from base 1. The V end gives up 0 bases and the J end 6 bases, leaving 13 bases in the junction not matched to a gene. The full study reports these points: How much clinical and demographic metadata was included differed by source and by participant, and the metadata was provided uncurated.

Participants in the prospective study were enrolled through a virtual design, were aged roughly 18 to 100 years, and lived in under 25 United States geographic areas. In the prospective study, participants were assigned to cohorts based on the clinical history participants reported in a screening survey and a study questionnaire. Exposed participants were defined as having been in contact with someone with a PCR-confirmed or clinician-diagnosed COVID-19 case within 2 weeks of study entry. In the prospective study, mobile phlebotomists collected whole blood, serum and a nasopharyngeal or oropharyngeal swab from each participant. Participants in the prospective study had the option to provide additional blood draws and questionnaires over a roughly two-month period. Before DNA extraction, blood samples from the prospective study were shipped at room temperature or frozen. TCRbeta CDR3 regions were amplified from genomic DNA using the immunoSEQ Assay, a bias-controlled multiplex PCR. The published analysis was carried out like this. Nucleated cell counts per sample were estimated from amplification of reference gene primers within the assay. To quantify the absolute abundance of each unique TCRbeta CDR3 rearrangement, sequence reads were collapsed and filtered. For each sample, productive Simpson clonality was calculated as the square root of Simpson's diversity index across productive rearrangements. The source is immuneACCESS, and TCRdb retained only in-frame sequences with V and J called. Part of the clones is not carried over; for the studies checked, unresolved V genes explain less than half of this, and the remainder is unexplained. V and J calls and clone size are those listed in that table; D and trimming were worked out from the DNA. This sample lists 150,000 or so clones; over 70% were detected once. 5.2% of the sample goes to the ten largest clones.

The receptor was isolated from a man between 65 and 80 years old who had been exposed to COVID-19. Sequencing was carried out using PBMCs or T cells enriched from blood (not recorded which). The V and J segments used are TRBV15 and TRBJ2-3, with TRBD2 identical over 9 junction bases. The bases are TGTGCCACCAGCAGAGATCTCGGGGTAGCGGGAGAAGGTGATACGCAGTATTTT. The encoded protein is CATSRDLGVAGEGDTQYF.